This T cell receptor beta chain was sequenced for a study of blood T cell repertoires in COVID-19. The table came from immunoSEQ multiplex PCR; TCRdb's copy has only in-frame clones and leaves some out. Among a few hundred thousand clones listed, around 90% were seen once. The trim removed 5 bases at V and 0 bases at J, leaving 11 bases unmatched. The CDR3 covers 18 residues. CDR1 is SEHNR and CDR2 is FQNEAQ in the germline V gene (reference sequence). Points on this clone: The sample has other DNA sequences that encode this CDR3 too.

The gene calls are TRBV7-9 and TRBJ2-3; 10 bases align to TRBD2. This clonotype was sampled from a middle-aged woman who had recovered from COVID-19. The sample was peripheral blood. CDR3 sequence (DNA): TGTGCCAGCAGCCCGAAGGCTAGCGGGAGAGGTAGCACAGATACGCAGTATTTT. Its translation is CASSPKASGRGSTDTQYF.